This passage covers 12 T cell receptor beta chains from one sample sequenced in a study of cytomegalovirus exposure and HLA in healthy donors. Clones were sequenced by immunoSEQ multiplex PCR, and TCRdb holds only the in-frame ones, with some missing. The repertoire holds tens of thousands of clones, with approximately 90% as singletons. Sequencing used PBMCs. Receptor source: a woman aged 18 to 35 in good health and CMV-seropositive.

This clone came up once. CDR3 residues: CASSAPNTEAFF. CDR3 coding DNA: TGTGCCAGCAGTGCTCCGAACACTGAAGCTTTCTTT. J is TRBJ1-1 and V is TRBV2, with unresolved D. Germline assignment: CDR1 SNHLY and CDR2 FYNNEI. The CDR3 spans 12 residues. Trimming took 4 bases from V and 1 from J, leaving 4 bases between them.

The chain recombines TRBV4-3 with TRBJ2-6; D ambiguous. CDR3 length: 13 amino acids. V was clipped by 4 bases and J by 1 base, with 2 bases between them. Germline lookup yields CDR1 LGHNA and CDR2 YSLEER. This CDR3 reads CASSPSGANVLTF. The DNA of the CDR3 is TGCGCCAGCAGCCCATCTGGGGCCAACGTCCTGACTTTC.

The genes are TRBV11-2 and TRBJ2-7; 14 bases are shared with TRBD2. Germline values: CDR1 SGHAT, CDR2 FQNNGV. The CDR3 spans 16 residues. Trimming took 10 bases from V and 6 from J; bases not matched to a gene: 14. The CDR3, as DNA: TGTGCCACCAGAATCGTGGGACTAGCGGGAGTCGGCGAGCAGTACTTC. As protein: CATRIVGLAGVGEQYF.

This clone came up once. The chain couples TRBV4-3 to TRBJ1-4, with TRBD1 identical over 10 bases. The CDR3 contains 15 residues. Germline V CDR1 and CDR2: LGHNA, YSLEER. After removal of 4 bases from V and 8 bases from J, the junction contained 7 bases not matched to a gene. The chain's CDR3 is CASSRDGQGGEKLFF. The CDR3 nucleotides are TGCGCCAGCAGCCGAGATGGACAGGGGGGGGAAAAACTGTTTTTT.

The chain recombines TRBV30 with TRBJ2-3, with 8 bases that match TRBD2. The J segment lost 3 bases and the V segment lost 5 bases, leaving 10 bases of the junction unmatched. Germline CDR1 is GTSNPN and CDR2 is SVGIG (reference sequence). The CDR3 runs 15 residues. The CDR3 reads CAWGGERELTDTQYF. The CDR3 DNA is TGTGCCTGGGGGGGGGAGCGGGAGCTTACAGATACGCAGTATTTT.

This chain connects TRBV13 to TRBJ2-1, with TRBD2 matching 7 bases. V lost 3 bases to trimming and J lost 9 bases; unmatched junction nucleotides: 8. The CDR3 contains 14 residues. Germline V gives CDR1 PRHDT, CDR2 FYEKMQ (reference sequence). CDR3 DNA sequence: TGTGCCAGCAGCTTGACAAGCGGGGATGTTGAGCAGTTCTTC. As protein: CASSLTSGDVEQFF.

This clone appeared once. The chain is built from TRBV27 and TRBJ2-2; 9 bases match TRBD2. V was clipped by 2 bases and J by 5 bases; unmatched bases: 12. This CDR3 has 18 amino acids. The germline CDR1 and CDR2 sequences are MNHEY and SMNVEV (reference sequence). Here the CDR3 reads CASSLRPWSGRFTGELFF. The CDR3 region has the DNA TGTGCCAGCAGTTTACGCCCCTGGAGCGGGAGGTTTACCGGGGAGCTGTTTTTT.

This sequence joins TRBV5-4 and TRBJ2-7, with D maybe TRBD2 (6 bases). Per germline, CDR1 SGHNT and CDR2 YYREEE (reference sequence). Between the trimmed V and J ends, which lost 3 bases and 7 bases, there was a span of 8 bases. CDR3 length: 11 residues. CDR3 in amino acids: CASSWGVEQYF. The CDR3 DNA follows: TGTGCCAGCAGCTGGGGGGTAGAGCAGTACTTC.

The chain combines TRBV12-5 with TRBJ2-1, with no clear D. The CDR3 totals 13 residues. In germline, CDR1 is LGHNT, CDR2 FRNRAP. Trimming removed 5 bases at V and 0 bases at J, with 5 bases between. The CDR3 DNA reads TGTGCTAGTGGTATTAGCTCCTACAATGAGCAGTTCTTC. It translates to CASGISSYNEQFF.

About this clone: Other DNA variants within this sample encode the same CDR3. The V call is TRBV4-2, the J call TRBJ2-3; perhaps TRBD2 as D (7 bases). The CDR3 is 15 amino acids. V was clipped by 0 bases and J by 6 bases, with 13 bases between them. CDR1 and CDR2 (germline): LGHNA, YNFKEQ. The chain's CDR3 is CASSQDRGGPDTQYF. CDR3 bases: TGTGCCAGCAGCCAAGATAGGGGGGGCCCTGATACGCAGTATTTT.

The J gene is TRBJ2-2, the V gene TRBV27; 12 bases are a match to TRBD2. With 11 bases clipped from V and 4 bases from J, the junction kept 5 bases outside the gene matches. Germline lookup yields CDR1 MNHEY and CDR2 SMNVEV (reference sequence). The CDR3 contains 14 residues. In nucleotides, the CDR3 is TGTGCCTGCGGGACTAGCGGGTTCACCGGGGAGCTGTTTTTT. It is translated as CACGTSGFTGELFF.

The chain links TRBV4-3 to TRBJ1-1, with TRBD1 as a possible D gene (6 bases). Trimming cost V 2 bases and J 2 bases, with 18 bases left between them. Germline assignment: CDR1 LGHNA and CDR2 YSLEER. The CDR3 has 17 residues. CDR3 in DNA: TGCGCCAGCAGCCAATACTATAGTCCGGGGACAAACACTGAAGCTTTCTTT. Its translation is CASSQYYSPGTNTEAFF.